Sequencing of this T cell receptor (beta chain) was carried out in a study of blood T cell repertoires in COVID-19. Study overall: Samples representing acute and convalescent COVID-19 were sourced from the United States, Italy and Spain. T cells, B-cell-depleted T cells, or PBMCs provided the cDNA or gDNA that served as material.

Sequencing used immunoSEQ multiplex PCR; TCRdb keeps in-frame clones, though not all of them. The sample has 120,000 or so clones, approximately 90% seen once; the top ten hold 0.95% to 1.5%. The CDR3 has 14 amino acids. The germline gives CDR1 MDHEN, CDR2 SYDVKM. V lost 7 bases to trimming and J lost 7 bases, with 17 bases between them. The sample consisted of peripheral blood. The chain combines TRBV28 with TRBJ2-1, with D tentatively TRBD2 (6 bases). The TCR was taken from a woman aged 80 or over with acute or convalescent COVID-19. For the CDR3, the DNA is TGTGCCAGCACGTCGGGAGAATGGAGGAATGAGCAGTTCTTC. Its translation is CASTSGEWRNEQFF.